The 11 T cell receptor beta chains in this list originate from one sample, sequenced in a study of blood T cell repertoires in COVID-19. Data came from immunoSEQ multiplex PCR; TCRdb stores just in-frame clones and leaves some out. The table lists about 290,000 clones, about 90% of them singletons. Sequenced: peripheral blood. All receptors come from a woman in her thirties with COVID-19, enrolled during active disease.

The chain combines TRBV28 with TRBJ1-1; D may be TRBD1 (5 bases). Germline lookup yields CDR1 MDHEN and CDR2 SYDVKM. Trimming shortened V by 3 bases and J by 7 bases, and 9 bases separated the two germline ends. This CDR3 spans 12 amino acids. The CDR3, as DNA: TGTGCCAGCAGTTTCCGGGGGGGTGAAGCTTTCTTT. Protein: CASSFRGGEAFF.

The chain employs TRBV2 and TRBJ2-7; a weak D match, TRBD2 (6 bases). CDR1 and CDR2 from the germline V gene are SNHLY and FYNNEI. The CDR3 is 12 residues long. V was clipped by 6 bases and J by 3 bases, with 9 bases between them. CDR3 sequence (DNA): TGTGCCAGCAGGAGGCGGGACTACGAGCAGTACTTC. It specifies CASRRRDYEQYF.

This chain uses TRBV7-2 with TRBJ2-7; TRBD1 matches 7 bases. The ends lost 0 bases at V and 3 bases at J; junction bases unmatched: 2. Germline CDR1 reads SGHTA; CDR2 reads FQGNSA. This CDR3 has 14 amino acids. The CDR3 is CASSLAGGSYEQYF. CDR3 DNA: TGTGCCAGCAGCTTAGCAGGGGGCAGCTACGAGCAGTACTTC.

This chain uses TRBV3-1 (or the pseudogene TRBV3-2) with TRBJ2-1, with D possibly TRBD1 on 6 matching bases. From germline, CDR1 is LGHDT and CDR2 YNNKEL (reference sequence). V dropped 3 bases and J dropped 9 bases, with 15 bases sitting between them. This CDR3 spans 14 amino acids. The CDR3 DNA sequence: TGTGCCAGCAGCCACACGGCAGGGGTGGCTGAGCAGTTCTTC. Translated: CASSHTAGVAEQFF.

J is TRBJ1-2 and V is TRBV4-2; a possible D gene is TRBD1 (6 bases). The CDR3 totals 14 residues. Germline V gene data show CDR1 as LGHNA and CDR2 as YNFKEQ. Trimming took 4 bases from V and 7 from J, leaving 16 bases between them. CDR3 sequence: CASSPGHLVSGYTF. CDR3 coding DNA: TGTGCCAGCAGCCCGGGACACTTGGTTTCTGGCTACACCTTC.

The chain couples TRBV11-3 to TRBJ2-7; D perhaps matches TRBD2 (6 bases). V lost 4 bases to trimming and J lost 1 base, with 11 bases between them. The CDR3 length is 14 residues. Germline-derived CDR1 and CDR2 are SGHNT and YENEEA. The CDR3 DNA reads TGTGCCAGCAGCTCAAAGGGAGGATCCTACGAGCAGTACTTC. This encodes CASSSKGGSYEQYF.

The chain employs TRBV7-9 and TRBJ2-5; 7 bases agree with TRBD2. V gave up 1 base and J gave up 2 bases; unmatched junction bases: 4. The CDR3 is made up of 15 amino acids. Germline values: CDR1 SEHNR, CDR2 FQNEAQ (reference sequence). The CDR3 loop is CASSLGIGGQETQYF. For the CDR3, the DNA is TGTGCCAGCAGCTTAGGCATCGGGGGGCAAGAGACCCAGTACTTC.

The chain joins TRBV9 to TRBJ1-3; D gene unclear. This CDR3 has 14 amino acids. CDR1 SGDLS and CDR2 YYNGEE come from the germline V gene. Trimming left V 3 bases short and J 0 bases short, with 7 bases between. CDR3 amino acids: CASSEQVSGNTIYF. The DNA for the CDR3 is TGTGCCAGCAGCGAACAAGTCTCTGGAAACACCATATATTTT.

The chain is built from TRBV4-1 and TRBJ1-3; a possible D gene is TRBD1 (5 bases). V lost 0 bases, J lost 0 bases, and 9 bases lay in between. Germline V gene sequence: CDR1 MGHRA, CDR2 YSYEKL. The CDR3 is 16 residues long. The DNA for the CDR3 is TGCGCCAGCAGCCAAGATCGACAGTTCTCTGGAAACACCATATATTTT. Its translation is CASSQDRQFSGNTIYF.

The chain has TRBV15 and TRBJ2-7; 7 bases line up with TRBD1. Unmatched junction bases numbered 15, after V lost 0 bases and J lost 7 bases. This CDR3 has 17 amino acids. CDR1 is LNHNV, CDR2 YYDKDF, per germline (reference sequence). Here the CDR3 DNA reads TGTGCCACCAGCAGAGATCGAGGGCAGGGGGATAAAAGGGAGCAGTACTTC. It codes for CATSRDRGQGDKREQYF.

This clone was seen once. This rearrangement joins TRBV24-1 to TRBJ2-1; D may be TRBD2 (5 bases). Germline lookup yields CDR1 KGHDR and CDR2 SFDVKD. V was shortened by 9 bases and J by 0 bases, with 11 bases between the two germline ends. The CDR3 has 14 residues. The CDR3 spells CATGAGGSYNEQFF. CDR3 sequence (DNA): TGTGCCACCGGCGCGGGTGGCTCCTACAATGAGCAGTTCTTC.